This T cell receptor (beta chain) was captured by sequencing in a study of T cell repertoires in cytomegalovirus infection. As for the study in general: Both a matching HLA type and CMV infection were indicated by public TCR beta signatures. Regarding the study as a whole: Ex vivo, HLA-C-restricted CMV-specific TCR beta clonotypes prevailed over the rest of the response. CMV carriers with the relevant HLA were identified by cumulative public TCR beta family frequency.

The ends lost 5 bases at V and 5 bases at J; junction bases unmatched: 9. The CDR3 is 14 amino acids. The germline V gene has CDR1 SQVTM and CDR2 ANQGSEA. TCRdb redid the calling of the reads with MiXCR, one entry per CDR3 protein. This sample has roughly 130,000 distinct CDR3 sequences; 8% to 9% occur once, and the top ten carry about 9.5%. At least ten counts were recorded for this clonotype. The antigen is not known. The chain links TRBV29-1 to TRBJ2-5; 9 nucleotides match TRBD2. This clonotype was sampled from a human donor in good health (CMV status not recorded). Some clones in this sample may be carry-over from other donors' samples. What was sequenced was PBMCs. The CDR3 region has the DNA TGCAGCGTTCTTTTAGCGGGGGAAGCGGAGACCCAGTACTTC. It encodes CSVLLAGEAETQYF.